Sequencing of this T cell receptor (beta chain) was carried out in a study of T cell clones after liver transplantation (dated by TCRdb to between 2018 and 2020). Regarding the research as a whole: The samples were obtained from ITN030ST, a randomized trial that attempted immunosuppression withdrawal within 2 years after liver transplantation. Blood samples were collected pre-transplant, then pre-randomization ahead of withdrawal, and finally post-randomization once withdrawal had either been completed or failed. To count as tolerant, a recipient had to stay completely off immunosuppression for at least one year without liver enzymes climbing beyond twice the upper limit of normal. Of the eight recipients, a few were HCV-positive, while the remaining recipients had been transplanted for non-autoimmune, non-viral indications. Donor-reactive T cell clones were identified by TCRbeta sequencing following a pre-transplant mixed lymphocyte reaction and were subsequently tracked in post-transplant blood. As an antigen-independent comparator for the donor-reactive sequences, third party-reactive TCRbeta sequences from pre-transplant MLRs were identified as well. A cohort of 8 liver transplant recipients was studied, of whom 3 were classified as tolerant and 5 as non-tolerant. The subjects received no induction therapy and were kept on standard immunosuppression until randomization at 12-24 months post-transplant. What the research found in general, with its limitations: The conclusions were considered preliminary, being limited by small, heterogeneous patient numbers and non-standardized post-transplant time points. In most of the 8 subjects, circulating donor-reactive CD4 TCRbeta sequences decreased significantly after transplant, regardless of tolerance or HCV status. In a couple of subjects, low numbers of available donor cells limited the measurable donor-reactive repertoire. The decline in donor-reactive sequences exceeded the decline in third party-reactive sequences, suggesting partial antigen-specific deletion that was unrelated to withdrawal success. When repertoire turnover was taken into account, detection of donor-reactive sequences was significantly reduced in 7 of 8 subjects for CD4 and in 8 of 8 subjects for CD8. Because allograft tissue specimens were not available, migration of donor-reactive T cells into the graft, rather than deletion, may have occurred.

This clone was observed a few times. This clone's antigen is unknown. Base qualities are not recorded, but no much larger clone differs from it by a single base. Thawed unstimulated PBMCs were stained for CD3, CD4 and CD8 and FACS-sorted into CD3+CD4+ and CD3+CD8+ populations. All 8 studied subjects were randomized to withdrawal of immunosuppression. Genomic DNA was isolated with the Qiagen DNeasy Blood and Tissue Kit. Frozen genomic DNA underwent high-throughput TCRbeta CDR3 sequencing by immunoSEQ, including PCR amplification, mapping, bias correction and internal controls. The published analysis was carried out like this. Only productive rearrangements were retained, and each unique TCRbeta sequence was defined by its CDR3 nucleotide sequence together with its V and J gene. A sequence counted as donor-reactive only if the sequence showed at least 5-fold expansion in CFSE-low cells compared with unstimulated pre-transplant cells and had a frequency of at least 0.01%. Minimum frequency thresholds were set for each subject based on the unstimulated sample with the lowest template count, ensuring at least 90% detection power. Repertoire turnover was measured by Jensen-Shannon divergence between the top 1000 TCRbeta sequences post- and pre-transplant. Two-sided Fisher's exact tests were used to test for changes in the detection of donor-reactive sequences. TCRdb obtained this table from immuneACCESS and retained in-frame rearrangements with V and J assigned. These tables miss some clones; where compared with another copy, unresolved V genes account for less than half of the shortfall, and the remainder is unexplained. V, J and clone size are taken as reported in that table, and D and trimming were inferred from the DNA itself. This sample has roughly 10,000 clones in its table, and about 72% of those were observed once. The ten largest clonotypes hold under 60% of the sample.

For this chain, trimming is 5 bases at the V end and 6 bases at the J end, and the number of junction bases without a gene match is 2. The CDR3 numbers 13 residues from cysteine through phenylalanine. Just CDR3 DNA is preserved here, 39 bases in frame from base 1. CDR1 is given as MDHEN and CDR2 as SYDVKM, both from the germline V gene. The rearranged chain carries TRBV28 and TRBJ2-1; 9 nucleotides in the junction match TRBD1. The receptor's source is a human patient who received a liver transplant. Some T cells may originate with the graft donor following a transplant. The starting material was CD8+ T cells from blood, obtained at the 22-month timepoint. The DNA is as follows: TGTGCCAGCAGTACGACAGGGGGCAATGAGCAGTTCTTC. Its product reads: CASSTTGGNEQFF.